This T cell receptor beta chain was documented in a study of identical twins. The CDR3 extends over 14 amino acids. Trimming stripped 0 bases from V and 9 bases from J, with 9 bases between. Germline lookup yields CDR1 SGHTA and CDR2 FQGNSA. A single record per CDR3 protein comes from TCRdb applying MiXCR to the 5' RACE reads. The data show about 1.7 million distinct CDR3 sequences, with about 32% seen just once and more than 0.25% held by the top ten. This clonotype showed up many times. The chain combines TRBV7-2 with TRBJ1-6; D unresolved. The receptor comes from a newborn girl in good health. Sample: cord blood. The DNA of the CDR3 is TGTGCCAGCAGCTTAGCTACCGCTGGTTCACCCCTCCACTTT. Protein sequence: CASSLATAGSPLHF.